The next 16 T cell receptor beta chains were all read from a single sample in a study of blood T cell repertoires in COVID-19. This table comes from immunoSEQ multiplex PCR, and its TCRdb copy is limited to in-frame clones, with some not included. Of approximately 150,000 clones in the sample, 80% to 90% were seen once. The sequenced sample was peripheral blood. The receptors were gathered from a woman in her 70s who had recovered from COVID-19.

The V and J genes are TRBV7-9 and TRBJ1-3; possibly TRBD1 for D (6 bases). The CDR3 extends over 16 amino acids. Trimming took off 4 bases at V and 0 bases at J, with 13 bases between the two ends. In germline, CDR1 is SEHNR, CDR2 FQNEAQ (reference sequence). The CDR3 coding sequence is TGTGCCAGCAGCTCCCCGGGACACCGCTCTGGAAACACCATATATTTT. Translation gives CASSSPGHRSGNTIYF.

The chain has TRBV11-2 and TRBJ2-7; the match to TRBD2 covers 8 bases. The CDR3 runs to 15 residues. Germline V lookup: CDR1 SGHAT, CDR2 FQNNGV. V lost 5 bases, J lost 0 bases, and 6 bases stayed unmatched. The CDR3 spells CASSKLAARSYEQYF. The CDR3 nucleotides are TGTGCCAGCAGCAAACTAGCGGCACGCTCCTACGAGCAGTACTTC.

The chain combines TRBV9 with TRBJ1-4; D is uncertain. V was trimmed by 0 bases and J by 6 bases, leaving 9 bases between them. Germline loops: CDR1 SGDLS, CDR2 YYNGEE. The CDR3 is 14 residues long. The CDR3 nucleotides are TGTGCCAGCAGCGTAGGTGCGGGTGATGAAAAACTGTTTTTT. As protein: CASSVGAGDEKLFF.

This sequence joins TRBV29-1 and TRBJ2-5; no definite D call. The CDR3 loop spans 12 amino acids. Germline CDR1 SQVTM, CDR2 ANQGSEA. V was clipped by 4 bases and J by 0 bases, with 6 bases between them. The CDR3 loop reads CSVAVYQETQYF. The CDR3 nucleotides are TGCAGCGTTGCGGTCTACCAAGAGACCCAGTACTTC.

The rearrangement uses TRBV5-1 and TRBJ2-1; 11 bases align to TRBD2. CDR3 size: 17 residues. Per germline, CDR1 SGHRS and CDR2 YFSETQ. V trimming: 0 bases; J trimming: 7 bases; junction bases outside the gene matches: 9. The chain's CDR3 is CASSLAGASGGKNEQFF. CDR3 in DNA: TGCGCCAGCAGCTTGGCGGGAGCTAGCGGGGGGAAGAATGAGCAGTTCTTC.

This chain connects TRBV30 to TRBJ1-1, with D unresolved. This CDR3 is built from 11 residues. The V end was cut by 7 bases, the J end by 0 bases, with 6 bases between. CDR1 and CDR2 from the germline V gene are GTSNPN and SVGIG (reference sequence). CDR3 nucleotides: TGTGCCTTCCAGATGAACACTGAAGCTTTCTTT. This sequence encodes CAFQMNTEAFF.

There are a few counts of this clone. The chain's CDR3 is CATSAPGFGGVYEQYF. DNA of the CDR3: TGTGCCACCAGTGCCCCCGGCTTTGGAGGGGTCTACGAGCAGTACTTC. The chain carries TRBV24-1 and TRBJ2-7, with D possibly TRBD2 on 6 matching bases. This CDR3 contains 16 residues. Germline CDR1 is KGHDR and CDR2 is SFDVKD. Trimming took off 5 bases at V and 3 bases at J, with 19 bases between the two ends.

V usage is TRBV5-1 and J usage is TRBJ1-1; TRBD1 matches 12 bases. CDR1 is SGHRS, CDR2 YFSETQ, per germline. V was clipped by 4 bases and J by 1 base; unmatched bases: 14. CDR3 size: 19 residues. CDR3 loop: CASSGPGQGARVANTEAFF. For the CDR3, the DNA is TGCGCCAGCAGCGGGCCGGGACAGGGGGCGCGAGTCGCGAACACTGAAGCTTTCTTT.

The chain carries TRBV7-2 and TRBJ1-1; perhaps TRBD1 as D (5 bases). The CDR3 contains 14 residues. Germline CDR1 reads SGHTA; CDR2 reads FQGNSA. The V end was cut by 3 bases, the J end by 4 bases, with 12 bases between. CDR3 in DNA: TGTGCCAGCAGCTTCCCCGGACACGTCACTGAAGCTTTCTTT. Translating it yields CASSFPGHVTEAFF.

V usage is TRBV9 and J usage is TRBJ1-1, with TRBD1 identical over 7 bases. The CDR3 consists of 15 residues. V gave up 3 bases and J gave up 4 bases; unmatched junction bases: 9. Germline CDR1 is SGDLS and CDR2 is YYNGEE. The CDR3 DNA reads as TGTGCCAGCAGCGCGGGGACAGCCCGGGGCACTGAAGCTTTCTTT. Translated, it gives CASSAGTARGTEAFF.

The chain links TRBV5-1 to TRBJ2-5; a weak D match, TRBD2 (5 bases). From germline, CDR1 is SGHRS and CDR2 YFSETQ. This CDR3 region has 13 residues. V lost 0 bases, J lost 7 bases, and 10 bases lay in between. Here the CDR3 reads CASSLERRGTQYF. The CDR3 nucleotides are TGCGCCAGCAGCTTGGAGCGTCGGGGGACCCAGTACTTC.

The gene calls are TRBV11-2 and TRBJ1-1; weak D call: TRBD1 (6 bases). The V gene's germline CDR1 is SGHAT and CDR2 FQNNGV. The V gene lost 2 bases and the J gene lost 6 bases, with 19 bases spanning the gap. CDR3 length: 16 residues. This chain's CDR3 is CASSLSPLRGMAEAFF. CDR3 sequence (DNA): TGTGCCAGCAGCTTATCCCCCCTTAGGGGGATGGCTGAAGCTTTCTTT.

V is TRBV5-5 and J is TRBJ1-1, with TRBD1 identical over 8 bases. CDR1 SGHKS and CDR2 YYEKEE come from the germline V gene (reference sequence). This CDR3 is 15 amino acids long. V trimming: 4 bases; J trimming: 3 bases; junction bases outside the gene matches: 8. The CDR3 reads CASSKSTGVDTEAFF. The CDR3 region has the DNA TGTGCCAGCAGCAAGTCGACAGGGGTGGACACTGAAGCTTTCTTT.

This clone showed up just a few times. The V and J genes are TRBV10-3 and TRBJ2-5; D perhaps matches TRBD2 (6 bases). CDR3 size: 16 residues. Germline V gene sequence: CDR1 ENHRY, CDR2 SYGVKD. The V gene lost 6 bases and the J gene lost 4 bases, with 21 bases spanning the gap. The DNA for the CDR3 is TGTGCCATCAGGAAAACCGGGACTGGGGGGAGAGAGACCCAGTACTTC. The encoded protein is CAIRKTGTGGRETQYF.

This rearrangement joins TRBV7-2 to TRBJ2-7; 7 bases are a match to TRBD2. The CDR3 runs to 13 residues. Per germline, CDR1 SGHTA and CDR2 FQGNSA. J was trimmed by 3 bases and V by 6 bases; bases with no gene match: 5. The CDR3 here is CASSGRGNYEQYF. For the CDR3, the DNA is TGTGCCAGCAGTGGGCGGGGGAACTACGAGCAGTACTTC.

There are a few counts of this clone. J is TRBJ2-1 and V is TRBV9; the match to TRBD2 covers 9 bases. There are 15 residues in the CDR3. Germline CDR1 and CDR2: SGDLS and YYNGEE. The V and J ends lost 4 bases and 3 bases, in that order; junction bases with no gene match: 5. The CDR3 region has the DNA TGTGCCAGCAGCAAGCGACTAGCGGTCTACAATGAGCAGTTCTTC. Protein product: CASSKRLAVYNEQFF. Using reference TRBV9 and TRBJ2-1 for the parts outside the CDR3, the full variable domain is DSGVTQTPKHLITATGQRVTLRCSPRSGDLSVYWYQQSLDQGLQFLIQYYNGEERAKGNILERFSAQQFPDLHSELNLSSLELGDSALYFCASSKRLAVYNEQFFGPGTRLTVL.